The source of this T cell receptor beta chain is a study of cytomegalovirus exposure and HLA in healthy donors. Study overall: Findings of an earlier analysis included some 120 million unique TCR beta sequences from 190 million or so T cells.

The PCR contained 60 Vbeta and 13 Jbeta primers. Study processing details: In a later analysis, around 11 million of some 80 million unique beta chains occurred in at least two donors. Repertoires were generated with immunoSEQ multiplex PCR, while TCRdb's copy carries only in-frame clones and drops some. V and J calls and clone size are given by that table; D and trimming were obtained from the DNA. This sample has around 140,000 clones, with roughly three quarters found just once. Study-wide points: Common viral pathogens seemed, in a later analysis, to connect with several of the most significant clusters. CMV serostatus alone was available as immune exposure information.

A word on this clone: Its antigen is undetermined.

V was shortened by 0 bases and J by 6 bases, with 6 bases between the two germline ends. The germline V gene has CDR1 KGHSH and CDR2 LQKENI. CDR3 length: 12 amino acids. The origin of this receptor is a woman in her sixties or seventies in good health and CMV-seronegative. The rearrangement links TRBV18 to TRBJ2-7; no reliable D call. Specimen: PBMCs. CDR3: CASSPPFREQYF. The CDR3 nucleotides read TGTGCCAGCTCACCACCGTTTCGCGAGCAGTACTTC.